This TCR beta chain is drawn from a study of T cells in Graves' hyperthyroidism and ophthalmopathy. Study results and caveats: Classification by a 13 V-J model distinguished ophthalmopathy from stable hyperthyroidism.

Germline V gives CDR1 SGHRS, CDR2 YFSETQ. The CDR3 length is 14 residues. Trimming cost V 8 bases and J 1 base; bases outside gene matches: 8. PBMCs were collected from a roughly 9.7 ml volume of fresh peripheral blood. From RNA transcripts, TCR beta CDR3 regions were amplified. In the first-round RT-PCR of the TCR CDR3, the HTBI primer set was used. From the multiplex PCR reads, TCRdb called clonotypes with MiXCR, one entry per CDR3 protein. The sample consists of hundreds of thousands of distinct CDR3 sequences, 15% to 20% of them appearing once. This clonotype was observed many times. Its antigen is unidentified.

The source of this sequence is a woman between 50 and 59 years old with Graves' hyperthyroidism that later progressed to Graves' ophthalmopathy. Sequenced sample: blood. The chain recombines TRBV5-1 with TRBJ1-1; 7 positions agree with TRBD1. The CDR3 DNA reads TGCGCCAGTTCGGGGACAGCCTCGAACACTGAAGCTTTCTTT. It is translated as CASSGTASNTEAFF. Filled out from reference TRBV5-1 and TRBJ1-1, the complete variable domain reads KAGVTQTPRYLIKTRGQQVTLSCSPISGHRSVSWYQQTPGQGLQFLFEYFSETQRNKGNFPGRFSGRQFSNSRSEMNVSTLELGDSALYLCASSGTASNTEAFFGQGTRLTVV.